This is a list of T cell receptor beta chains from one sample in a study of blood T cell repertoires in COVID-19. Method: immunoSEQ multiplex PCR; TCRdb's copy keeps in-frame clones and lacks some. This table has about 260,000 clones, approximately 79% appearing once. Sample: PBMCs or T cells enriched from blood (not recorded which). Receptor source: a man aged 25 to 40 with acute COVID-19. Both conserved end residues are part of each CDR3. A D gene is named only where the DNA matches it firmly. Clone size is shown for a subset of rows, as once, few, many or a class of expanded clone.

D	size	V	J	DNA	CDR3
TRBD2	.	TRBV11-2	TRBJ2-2	TGTGCCAGCAGCTCTTTTAGCGGGGCGGGCACCGGGGAGCTGTTTTTT	CASSSFSGAGTGELFF
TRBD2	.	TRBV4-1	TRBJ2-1	TGCGCCAGCAGCCAAATCCTCAGGACTAGCGGGAGTAATGAGCAGTTCTTC	CASSQILRTSGSNEQFF
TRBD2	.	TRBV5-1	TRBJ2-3	TGTGCCAGCAGCTTGGTGGGGACTAGCGGGAGAGCTAGCACAGATACGCAGTATTTT	CASSLVGTSGRASTDTQYF
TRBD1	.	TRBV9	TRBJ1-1	TGTGCCAGCAGCCCCGAGGGGGCGGCGATGAACACTGAAGCTTTCTTT	CASSPEGAAMNTEAFF
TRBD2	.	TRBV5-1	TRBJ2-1	TGTGCCAGCCGGGGAGCGGGAAGAGGCAATGAGCAGTTCTTC	CASRGAGRGNEQFF
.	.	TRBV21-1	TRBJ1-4	TGTGCCAGCAGCAAAGGGGCAGGGATAAGTGAAAAACTGTTTTTT	CASSKGAGISEKLFF
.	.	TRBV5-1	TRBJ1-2	TGCGCCAGCAGCTTGGAGGGCAGGTCAGGGGCTGGCTACACCTTC	CASSLEGRSGAGYTF
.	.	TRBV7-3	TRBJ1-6	TGTGCCAGCAGCTTAACGGCACATTCTGCTAATTCACCCCTCCACTTT	CASSLTAHSANSPLHF
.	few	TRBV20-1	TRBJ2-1	TGCAGTGCTAGGGAGGTCAATGAGCAGTTCTTC	CSAREVNEQFF
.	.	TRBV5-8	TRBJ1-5	TGTGCCAGCAGCTCGGGTCGCTGGTTTGGCAATCAGCCCCAGCATTTT	CASSSGRWFGNQPQHF
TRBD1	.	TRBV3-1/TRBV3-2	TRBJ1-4	TGTGCCAGCAGCCACCAAACAGGGGCGGGCCTGTTTTTT	CASSHQTGAGLFF
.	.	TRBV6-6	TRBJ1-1	TGTGCCAGCAGTTTCCCACGAGGGTCGGCCACTGAAGCTTTCTTT	CASSFPRGSATEAFF
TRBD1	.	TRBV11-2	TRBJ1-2	TGTGCCAGCAGCTTAGGACAGGGTGGTGGCTACACCTTC	CASSLGQGGGYTF
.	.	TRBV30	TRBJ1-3	TGTGCCTGGAGTGGCGAGGCTGGAAACACCATATATTTT	CAWSGEAGNTIYF